This TCR beta chain comes out of a study of cytomegalovirus exposure and HLA in healthy donors. Study background: Earlier, 95 million to 140 million unique TCR beta sequences were recovered from roughly 200 million T cells by an analysis.

The PCR had 60 Vbeta and 13 Jbeta primers. Repertoires were generated with immunoSEQ multiplex PCR, while TCRdb's copy carries only in-frame clones and drops some. The sample contains about 160,000 clones, around 81% of which appear only once. V lost 6 bases and J lost 6, with 7 bases in between. The V gene's germline CDR1 is DFQATT and CDR2 SNEGSKA (reference sequence). This CDR3 spans 10 amino acids. For this clone: The antigen remains unidentified.

Study-level results: TCR beta V segments were, for the most part, productive about 87% or about 30% of the time in an earlier analysis. Cytomegalovirus-associated TCR beta chains were listed, numbering approximately 150.

The sequencing sample was made of PBMCs. V usage is TRBV20-1 and J usage is TRBJ2-3; D call uncertain. The receptor comes from a woman between 50 and 59 years old in good health and CMV-seronegative. CDR3 in amino acids: CSAVFDTQYF. CDR3 DNA: TGCAGTGCCGTCTTCGATACGCAGTATTTT.